This TCR beta chain was recovered during a study of cytomegalovirus exposure and HLA in healthy donors (dated by TCRdb to 2015 to 2018). Describing the broader study: According to an earlier analysis of a few hundred of the donors, about 179 million T cells yielded roughly 100 million unique TCR beta sequences and around 280 Gb of sequence data. About 330 gigabases of sequencing data and roughly 80 million unique TCR sequences made up an early release that covered over 550 HLA-typed donors. Of the roughly 390 genotyped donors, approximately 81% were placed in the genetic ancestry cluster associated with self-reported Caucasian donors. The study aimed to test whether signatures of past pathogen exposure could be identified by cataloging public T cell receptors. The study profiled the T cell repertoires of 500 to 800 subjects by immunosequencing and related them to cytomegalovirus serostatus. In addition to the first cohort of around 670 subjects, a separate validation cohort of 130 or so different subjects was used. High-throughput TCR immunosequencing, statistical association of individual TCRs with disease status, and machine learning were combined to predict cytomegalovirus infection status. In a later analysis, previously published TCR beta repertoires from 550 to 700 donors were re-analyzed and high-resolution HLA genotyping was added so that TCR occurrence patterns could be studied. Rather than using new phenotypic data, the later analysis identified candidate immune exposures from TCR beta sequences and from how often those sequences occurred across donors. To decide whether each TCR beta V gene segment behaved as functional or pseudogenic, an earlier analysis of approximately 620 of the donors relied on high-throughput TCR beta sequencing. Donor age, sex, ethnicity and CMV serostatus were compiled together with the repertoire data. In a later genetic analysis, genome-wide SNP genotypes for about 65% of the 666 donors were used, and that subset was treated as a discovery cohort. Every discovery cohort repertoire had been produced on one sequencing platform. Class I and class II HLA loci were covered by the typing at four-digit resolution. Typing coverage varied by locus: roughly 620-640 donors for A, B, C, DRB1 and DQB1; approximately 520 for DQA1; more than 600 for DPA1; more than 450 for DPB1. Because of strong linkage in the cohort, five DR-DQ haplotypes were treated as single units for association and clustering. Among some 400 genotyped donors of the cohort, an average of about 240,000 unique TCR beta nucleotide sequences were sequenced per donor, around 18% of them non-productive. Results and caveats for the whole study, not just this receptor: A later analysis found that HLA-associated TCR beta chains were more clonally expanded and had lower generation probabilities than equally common non-associated chains. In vitro tests confirmed that a few of the cytomegalovirus-associated TCR beta chains recognize cytomegalovirus antigens. The only immune exposure information available for the cohort was CMV serostatus. V-gene and J-gene trimming of TCR beta chains was associated with a missense DCLRE1C variant in a later genetic analysis, and the association was replicated in an independent cohort. HLA typing was unavailable for some donors at each locus, so association tests used only the typed subset. Most CMV-associated TCR beta chains appeared to be HLA-restricted in a later analysis, and the HLA associations seemed to be driven largely by CMV exposure. Linkage disequilibrium might explain the correlated functional status among segregating V segments, but an unknown experimental factor could not be ruled out. A further reported finding was that TCR beta sequences accurately predicted the HLA-A and HLA-B alleles for most subjects in the first cohort. Because counts were too low, 15 to 20 rarely observed V segments, including chromosome 9 orphons, were excluded from the earlier analysis of around 640 of the donors. Across donors, most TCR sequences were observed very rarely, whereas some public TCRs were present in many individuals. Presence/absence analyses assumed roughly uniform sequencing depth across donors, an assumption that may not hold. A later analysis reported that several top co-occurrence clusters appeared linked to parvovirus B19, influenza, CMV and Epstein-Barr virus. Some IMGT-functional V segments, including TRBV6-2 and TRBV6-3, could not be distinguished by the 87-base-pair reads and were therefore excluded. In a later analysis, the rate of TCR association differed among HLA loci, with DRB1 alleles having the most associated TCRs and HLA-C alleles having the fewest. Strong co-occurrence of HLA alleles, especially DR and DQ, made assigning TCR associations to individual alleles difficult. Broadly in line with IMGT annotations, most TCR beta V segments showed up in productive rearrangements about 87% or about 30% of the time in an earlier analysis of roughly 590 of the donors. A cluster of highly shared sequence variants was judged likely to represent a technical artifact of the sequencing pipeline. In a later genetic analysis, fewer N-insertions in productive TCRs were reported among donors in an Asian-associated ancestry cluster than the approximately 710-donor mean. The study gave a list of 150 to 200 TCR beta chains associated with cytomegalovirus. It was suggested by the authors that the approach could potentially be generalized to other disease states and immunological phenotypes. Only TCR beta chains were sequenced in this cohort, and the absence of alpha or paired-chain data limited detectable features. At a false discovery rate of 0.05, a later analysis linked fewer than 20,000 TCR beta sequences to specific HLA alleles. The classifier was reported to diagnose cytomegalovirus status with high specificity and sensitivity in both the original and validation cohorts.

In total, more than 500 healthy bone marrow donors made up the cohort. All cohort members were sampled while nominally healthy, although unrecorded immune exposures were likely present. The donor was CMV seropositive and belonged to the group of 250 to 350 seropositive cohort members. Every donor gave a peripheral blood sample, and the peripheral blood mononuclear cells from that sample were used for TCR beta sequencing. Genomic DNA was extracted from the blood cell samples with the Qiagen DNeasy Blood Extraction Kit. The CDR3 runs 13 amino acids, cysteine and phenylalanine included. Just the 39-base CDR3 DNA is kept, in frame starting at base 1. Germline trimming amounts to 8 bases on V and 5 bases on J, with 8 as the count of junction bases outside the gene matches. The CDR1 and CDR2 encoded by the germline V gene are SGHNT and YENEEA. Library preparation employed the immunoSEQ multiplex PCR assay. For the multiplex PCR, a mixture combining 60 forward primers for TCR Vbeta segments and 13 reverse primers for TCR Jbeta segments was used. A multiplex PCR assay on genomic DNA amplified the CDR3 region of rearranged TCR beta genes. The Illumina HiSeq System was used to sequence the amplified TCR beta libraries as 87-base-pair reads. Regarding the original processing steps: Across the 500 to 700 repertoires, a later analysis counted tens of millions of unique TCR beta chains, 9.5 million to 13 million of which were shared by at least two donors. Raw reads were error-corrected and collapsed into unique sequences by a nearest-neighbor algorithm in which closely related sequences were merged to remove PCR and sequencing errors. CDR3 sequences were aligned to IMGT reference sequences to assign V, D and J gene segments. For a sequence to be retained, at least a six-nucleotide match to both a V gene segment and a J gene segment was required. Rearrangements were called productive when the CDR3 lacked stop codons and stayed in frame with V and J; all others were non-productive. Following IMGT convention, CDR3 was defined as the stretch from the second conserved V-encoded cysteine up to the conserved J-encoded phenylalanine. The earlier analysis of 450 to 750 of the donors excluded any sequence lacking an unambiguous match to a single V gene segment. In an earlier analysis of roughly 500 of the donors, V segments were called functional above 56.7% productive rearrangements and were called segregating when the between-donor standard deviation exceeded 5%. A statistical classification framework was developed to diagnose cytomegalovirus status using the catalog of TCR beta chain sequences. In a later analysis, V and J genes were assigned by comparing TCR nucleotide sequences against IMGT/GENE-DB human TR gene sequences. In a later analysis, CDR3 sequences and most-parsimonious VDJ recombination scenarios were assigned using the TCRdist pipeline. A later analysis defined each TCR beta chain by its CDR3 amino acid sequence plus V-gene family, and excluded reads lacking a unique V-gene family. As a way to deal with suspected cross-contamination and a sequencing artifact, a later analysis dropped under 600 nucleotide sequences that were highly shared and had low generation probability. In a later analysis, a clonal expansion index for each public chain was calculated from normalized within-repertoire ranks of inferred template counts. A later analysis computed generation probabilities with a VDJ recombination model fitted to out-of-frame rearrangements, and checked the results against IGoR. In a later analysis, TCR-TCR, TCR-HLA and TCR-CMV co-occurrence was scored with hypergeometric tests, and a repertoire-size bias correction was applied to TCR pairs. A later analysis estimated false discovery rates by permuting HLA or CMV assignments 20 times. In a later analysis, co-occurring TCRs were grouped using DBSCAN, and TCRdist sequence similarity was added for clustering within HLA-allele-positive subsets. Repertoires with fewer than 30,000 or more than 120,000 public chains, plus five repertoires with anomalous nucleotide sharing, were excluded from co-occurrence clustering. In its TCRdb copy, this immuneACCESS table keeps in-frame sequences only and misses some clones. Where compared with another copy, unresolved V genes explain less than half of these, and the others have no known cause. V and J calls and clone size are those listed in that table; D and trimming were worked out from the DNA. This sample comprises about 110,000 clones, around 85% of them detected only once. Clones ranked in the top ten supply approximately 5.6% of the sample.

As to this clone: Its specific antigen is unknown. No much larger clone is present one base from it, and per-base qualities are unavailable.

The specimen was PBMCs. This chain joins TRBV11-3 to TRBJ2-5, and TRBD2 aligns with 7 junction nucleotides. The receptor's source is a man aged 25 to 40 in good health and CMV-seropositive. The CDR3 protein is CASGLRGEETQYF. DNA sequence: TGTGCCAGCGGGCTCCGGGGGGAGGAGACCCAGTACTTC.